This TCR beta chain was sequenced during a study of chemoradiotherapy in HPV16-positive cancers. TCRdb keeps only in-frame clones here, not all; method: immunoSEQ multiplex PCR. Found here are some 5,000 clones, roughly 90% of them singletons; the top ten hold 3.1%. The sample in question was tumor tissue, obtained from a patient who underwent chemoradiotherapy. The sequence came from a human donor with HPV-associated anogenital cancer.

The CDR3 nucleotides read TGTGCCAGCATCATGACAGGGCTCCGCGTCGGCTCCTACGAGCAGTACTTC. Protein sequence: CASIMTGLRVGSYEQYF. The chain links TRBV5-8 to TRBJ2-7; 7 bases match TRBD1. CDR1 and CDR2 from the germline V gene are SGHTS and YDEGEE. This CDR3 spans 17 amino acids. V shed 6 bases and J 0 bases; nucleotides not matched to a gene: 15.